These T cell receptor beta chains were read from a single sample in a study of sequential checkpoint blockade in melanoma. The table came from immunoSEQ multiplex PCR; TCRdb's copy has only in-frame clones and leaves some out. The sample has approximately 6,000 clones, roughly 25% seen once. The material sequenced was tumor tissue (inferred from file names), taken from a patient given nivolumab and ipilimumab in sequence. These receptor sequences come from a human donor with melanoma. Each CDR3 is given without its conserved first and last residue. The D gene is left open where the match is weak.

v_gene	j_gene	d_gene	len	CDR3aa
TRBV19	TRBJ2-6	-	12	ASSRFSGANVLT
TRBV5-1	TRBJ2-5	TRBD2	14	ASSLVMVAGQETQY
TRBV30	TRBJ2-7	-	10	AWSPRIYEQY
TRBV19	TRBJ2-2	-	12	ASTPLREHGELF
TRBV6-8	TRBJ2-2	TRBD2	15	ASSSGTSGSFTGELF
TRBV10-3	TRBJ1-1	-	12	AISESQENTEAF
TRBV7-1	TRBJ2-7	-	11	ASSLENGQEQY
TRBV11-3	TRBJ1-5	-	12	ASSFLYSNQPQH
TRBV11-3	TRBJ2-3	-	13	ASSPIGSSTDTQY
TRBV6-8	TRBJ1-2	-	13	ASSLAGRIGDGYT
TRBV28	TRBJ2-7	TRBD1	14	ASSPIRDRDNYEQY
TRBV19	TRBJ2-1	-	9	ASMSYNEQF
TRBV28	TRBJ1-5	-	12	ASSLLGLGQPQH
TRBV5-1	TRBJ2-7	TRBD2	17	ASSPRRGADQRESHEQY
TRBV5-1	TRBJ2-7	-	14	ASSLGSTAFLGEQY
TRBV11-3	TRBJ1-6	TRBD1	13	ASSGGQGENSPLH
TRBV6-8	TRBJ2-6	-	18	ASSYRVAGRRNSGANVLT
TRBV6-8	TRBJ1-2	TRBD1	12	ASSSEGQGVGYT
TRBV11-3	TRBJ2-2	-	16	ASSQSAGGKVNTGELF
TRBV11-3	TRBJ1-2	-	16	ASSQAHTSTRINYGYT
TRBV5-1	TRBJ1-2	-	15	ASSRGGVDSPAYGYT
TRBV5-1	TRBJ1-1	TRBD1	12	ASSSGQPNTEAF
TRBV5-1	TRBJ2-7	TRBD1	14	ASSLRPGQGRDEQY
TRBV15	TRBJ2-1	-	13	ATSDHNRGGSEQF
TRBV28	TRBJ2-7	TRBD1	18	ASSLLWGVGQGSSGYEQY
TRBV5-1	TRBJ2-3	-	12	ASSLVGNTDTQY
TRBV9	TRBJ2-4	-	11	ASSRVAKNIQY
TRBV19	TRBJ2-7	-	12	ASSEAGSTYEQY
TRBV5-1	TRBJ2-6	-	14	ASSLGGGPGANVLT
TRBV18	TRBJ2-3	-	11	ASPSITGQTQY
TRBV10-2	TRBJ2-1	TRBD1	14	ASSESGTGGFNEQF
TRBV11-3	TRBJ1-1	-	12	ASSRGGSNTEAF
TRBV11-3	TRBJ2-6	TRBD2	18	ASSSPRGRGGPGGANVLT
TRBV5-1	TRBJ2-7	TRBD2	14	ASSSQRAGVTHEQY
TRBV5-1	TRBJ1-4	TRBD1	12	ASSWRQGHEKLF
TRBV6-8	TRBJ1-3	-	14	ASTISISGPGNTIY
TRBV9	TRBJ2-2	-	11	ASSPSITGELF
TRBV11-3	TRBJ1-1	-	13	ASSLRGEANTEAF
TRBV19	TRBJ2-7	-	13	ASSSYSPGVYEQY
TRBV30	TRBJ2-5	-	11	AWSATGFETQY
TRBV19	TRBJ2-7	TRBD1	13	ASSIGQGQLHEQY
TRBV11-3	TRBJ2-3	TRBD2	16	ASSPRTSGSPDADTQY
TRBV7-6	TRBJ1-1	-	12	ASSLRNRATEAF
TRBV6-8	TRBJ2-5	-	11	ASSYGSQETQY
TRBV12-5	TRBJ2-1	TRBD1	14	ASASSPGQGYNEQF
TRBV28	TRBJ2-1	TRBD2	14	ASSSTGTRAYNEQF
TRBV4-1	TRBJ1-3	-	15	ASSQASGRGSGNTIY